The 31 T cell receptor beta chains below come from one sample, sequenced in a study of vaccination effects on CD4 cells after COVID-19. Cultured cells yielded isolated CD4+ T cells after 10 days. The data were produced by immunoSEQ multiplex PCR, yet TCRdb's version contains in-frame clones alone and is incomplete. Of 50,000 to 70,000 clones in the sample, approximately 70% were seen once. These receptors' antigens are unknown. The specimen comprised CD4+ T cells from PBMCs cultured without peptide, sampled before COVID-19 vaccination. All receptors come from a human donor who had a prior SARS-CoV-2 infection.

The gene calls are TRBV12-5 and TRBJ1-3; 10 bases map to TRBD1. Per germline, CDR1 LGHNT and CDR2 FRNRAP. Losses at the gene ends were 3 bases for V and 3 bases for J; bases not matched to a gene: 2. The CDR3 length is 15 residues. For the CDR3, the DNA is TGTGCTAGTGGTTTCGACAGGGGGCTTGGAAACACCATATATTTT. Protein: CASGFDRGLGNTIYF.

This chain links TRBV5-3 with TRBJ2-7, with D perhaps TRBD1 (6 bases). TRBV5-3 has ORF status, its function being uncertain. Trimming removed 4 bases from V and 6 bases from J, with 32 bases in between. This CDR3 is built from 19 residues. The CDR3 DNA reads TGTGCCAGAAGCCTGGGGGATACAGGGAAGCCGGAGGTTAATTCCGAGCAGTACTTC. It translates to CARSLGDTGKPEVNSEQYF.

The genes are TRBV5-1 and TRBJ1-4; D ambiguous. Germline CDR1 and CDR2: SGHRS and YFSETQ. This CDR3 spans 15 amino acids. Between the trimmed V and J ends, which lost 4 bases and 7 bases, there was a span of 17 bases. CDR3 loop: CASSQPHAGGEKLFF. CDR3 sequence (DNA): TGCGCCAGCAGCCAACCTCATGCGGGTGGTGAAAAACTGTTTTTT. Looking up the rest from reference TRBV5-1 and TRBJ1-4 gives the full variable domain: KAGVTQTPRYLIKTRGQQVTLSCSPISGHRSVSWYQQTPGQGLQFLFEYFSETQRNKGNFPGRFSGRQFSNSRSEMNVSTLELGDSALYLCASSQPHAGGEKLFFGSGTQLSVL.

The chain carries TRBV7-6 and TRBJ1-5; D not resolved. The V gene's germline CDR1 is SGHVS and CDR2 FNYEAQ. The V end lost 4 bases, the J end lost 3 bases, and 16 bases lay between the germline ends. This CDR3 has 16 amino acids. As DNA, the CDR3 is TGTGCCAGCAGCTCCCGGGTCGGACGGGACAATCAGCCCCAGCATTTT. Amino acid sequence: CASSSRVGRDNQPQHF.

This clone was recorded a few times. This chain uses TRBV2 with TRBJ1-6; D ambiguous. This CDR3 has 14 residues. The V gene lost 2 bases and the J gene lost 0 bases, with 2 bases spanning the gap. Germline lookup yields CDR1 SNHLY and CDR2 FYNNEI. The CDR3 sequence: CASSESSYNSPLHF. The CDR3 DNA is TGTGCCAGCAGTGAATCCTCCTATAATTCACCCCTCCACTTT.

This clone was seen just once. V and J are TRBV9 and TRBJ2-7, with 8 bases that match TRBD2. The V gene's germline CDR1 is SGDLS and CDR2 YYNGEE. Trimming removed 4 bases from V and 3 bases from J; junction bases left unmatched: 9. This CDR3 is 15 amino acids long. The CDR3 reads CASSPGGGVGYEQYF. In DNA, the CDR3 is TGTGCCAGCAGCCCCGGGGGGGGCGTGGGCTACGAGCAGTACTTC.

V gene TRBV4-3 combines with J gene TRBJ2-2; D gene unclear. This CDR3 has 17 residues. The germline gives CDR1 LGHNA, CDR2 YSLEER. Trimming pared 0 bases from V and 1 base from J, leaving 12 bases between. The CDR3 DNA sequence: TGCGCCAGCAGCCAAGAGTATAGTCGGATGAACACCGGGGAGCTGTTTTTT. Translated, it gives CASSQEYSRMNTGELFF.

The chain is built from TRBV5-1 and TRBJ1-4, with D unresolved. V was pared by 5 bases and J by 8 bases, with 16 bases between. The CDR3 is 14 residues long. Germline V gene data show CDR1 as SGHRS and CDR2 as YFSETQ. The CDR3 DNA reads as TGCGCCAGCAGGACGGACCTCTTAAGAGAAAAACTGTTTTTT. Translating gives CASRTDLLREKLFF.

The chain is built from TRBV7-9 and TRBJ2-5; D is ambiguous. The CDR3 length is 15 residues. Trimming left V 3 bases short and J 5 bases short, with 16 bases between. CDR1 SEHNR and CDR2 FQNEAQ come from the germline V gene (reference sequence). The CDR3 region has the DNA TGTGCCAGCAGCTTTCTGAGTGGTACGCTGGAGACCCAGTACTTC. Translation gives CASSFLSGTLETQYF.

The chain recombines TRBV9 with TRBJ2-7, with D perhaps matching TRBD1 or TRBD2 (5 bases each). The CDR3 loop spans 14 amino acids. V was clipped by 0 bases and J by 0 bases, with 7 bases between them. In germline, CDR1 is SGDLS, CDR2 YYNGEE. Here the CDR3 reads CASSVGGSSYEQYF. DNA of the CDR3: TGTGCCAGCAGCGTAGGGGGGAGCTCCTACGAGCAGTACTTC.

This clone has only one observation. The chain recombines TRBV9 with TRBJ2-2, with 11 bases aligning to TRBD2. J lost 6 bases, V lost 4 bases, and 8 bases had no gene match. The CDR3 has 16 amino acids. Germline loops: CDR1 SGDLS, CDR2 YYNGEE. The CDR3 sequence is CASSQNSGRVAGELFF. In DNA, the CDR3 is TGTGCCAGCAGCCAAAATAGCGGGAGGGTCGCCGGGGAGCTGTTTTTT.

The rearrangement links TRBV6-5 to TRBJ2-2; no reliable D call. Trimming removed 4 bases from V and 3 bases from J, with 3 bases in between. The CDR3 is 12 residues long. Germline loops: CDR1 MNHEY, CDR2 SVGAGI. The CDR3 is CASSSDTGELFF. The CDR3 DNA reads TGTGCCAGCAGTTCCGACACCGGGGAGCTGTTTTTT.

The chain combines TRBV7-2 with TRBJ2-2; 9 bases agree with TRBD2. V was pared by 3 bases and J by 2 bases, with 1 base of the junction left unmatched. Germline CDR1 is SGHTA and CDR2 is FQGNSA. The CDR3 is 15 residues long. CDR3 coding DNA: TGTGCCAGCAGCTTGGGACTAGCAAACACCGGGGAGCTGTTTTTT. Translated: CASSLGLANTGELFF. Looking up the rest from reference TRBV7-2 and TRBJ2-2 gives the full variable domain: GAGVSQSPSNKVTEKGKDVELRCDPISGHTALYWYRQSLGQGLEFLIYFQGNSAPDKSGLPSDRFSAERTGGSVSTLTIQRTQQEDSAVYLCASSLGLANTGELFFGEGSRLTVL.

Remarks on this clone: At one end, the junction sequence differs from germline, possibly due to a read error. The chain couples TRBV5-1 to TRBJ1-6; TRBD1 might be the D (5 bases). The germline CDR1 and CDR2 sequences are SGHRS and YFSETQ. The CDR3 totals 16 residues. CDR3: CASSLGGREYSSPLHF. The CDR3 nucleotides read TGCGCCAGCAGCTTGGGGGGCAGGGAATATAGTTCACCCCTCCACTTT.

The V gene is TRBV6-1, the J gene TRBJ2-3; D may be TRBD1 or TRBD2 (5 bases each). Trimming stripped 3 bases from V and 2 bases from J, with 15 bases between. This CDR3 has 16 residues. Germline V gene sequence: CDR1 MNHNS, CDR2 SASEGT. The CDR3, as DNA: TGTGCCAGCAGTGATCAGGGCAGACTACCCACAGATACGCAGTATTTT. Translated: CASSDQGRLPTDTQYF.

The J gene is TRBJ2-1, the V gene TRBV7-9; D uncertain. V was cut by 3 bases and J by 4 bases, with 10 bases left in between. The V gene's germline CDR1 is SEHNR and CDR2 FQNEAQ (reference sequence). The CDR3 totals 14 residues. CDR3 region: CASSFLPAYNEQFF. CDR3 nucleotides: TGTGCCAGCAGCTTCCTCCCGGCGTACAATGAGCAGTTCTTC.

The sample holds one count of this clone. J is TRBJ2-3 and V is TRBV7-2, with D tentatively TRBD1 or TRBD2 (5 bases each). The germline gives CDR1 SGHTA, CDR2 FQGNSA. V was clipped by 3 bases and J by 4 bases, with 11 bases between them. There are 14 residues in the CDR3. CDR3 sequence (DNA): TGTGCCAGCAGCTTTTGGGACGGACCAGATACGCAGTATTTT. The encoded protein is CASSFWDGPDTQYF.

This rearrangement joins TRBV6-5 to TRBJ1-3, with 8 nucleotides matching TRBD1. Germline CDR1 is MNHEY and CDR2 is SVGAGI. Trimming removed 6 bases from V and 3 bases from J; junction bases left unmatched: 7. CDR3 length: 15 amino acids. The CDR3 DNA sequence: TGTGCCAGCAGCCCCTGGGGGACAGGTGGAAACACCATATATTTT. Translated: CASSPWGTGGNTIYF.

In this sample, this clone turned up a few times. The chain recombines TRBV19 with TRBJ2-7; no reliable D call. The V end was cut by 4 bases, the J end by 6 bases, with 13 bases between. Germline CDR1 is LNHDA and CDR2 is SQIVND (reference sequence). The CDR3 sequence is 13 residues long. The CDR3 loop reads CASSTESSFEQYF. The CDR3 region has the DNA TGTGCCAGTAGTACAGAAAGTTCGTTCGAGCAGTACTTC.

V is TRBV15 and J is TRBJ1-3; D may be TRBD1 (6 bases). In germline, CDR1 is LNHNV, CDR2 YYDKDF (reference sequence). The CDR3 is 14 residues long. V was clipped by 6 bases and J by 4 bases, with 13 bases between them. CDR3 bases: TGTGCCACCAGTCTATCGGGGGGCGGAAACACCATATATTTT. Residues: CATSLSGGGNTIYF.

This clone was found a few times. The CDR3 loop is CASSLTGGTEAFF. The CDR3 DNA reads TGTGCCAGCAGCTTAACGGGAGGGACTGAAGCTTTCTTT. This rearrangement joins TRBV7-9 to TRBJ1-1; D unclear. Germline-derived CDR1 and CDR2 are SEHNR and FQNEAQ (reference sequence). The CDR3 is made up of 13 amino acids. V lost 2 bases and J lost 5, with 9 bases in between.

This clone showed up just a few times. The chain links TRBV5-6 to TRBJ2-1; D is perhaps TRBD1 (5 bases). V lost 2 bases and J 6 bases, leaving 12 bases between the germline ends. The CDR3 contains 14 residues. Germline V gene lookup returns CDR1 SGHDT and CDR2 YYEEEE. Written as DNA, the CDR3 is TGTGCCAGCAGCTTTTGGGCAGGGATCAATGAGCAGTTCTTC. Its protein is CASSFWAGINEQFF.

This clone was seen a few times. The chain recombines TRBV7-8 with TRBJ2-7; 9 nucleotides agree with TRBD2. The germline V gene encodes CDR1 SGHVS and CDR2 FQNEAQ. V trimming: 3 bases; J trimming: 3 bases; junction bases outside the gene matches: 18. This CDR3 comprises 19 residues. The CDR3 region is CASSFYRIPLAGGGYEQYF. CDR3 sequence (DNA): TGTGCCAGCAGCTTCTACCGGATCCCTCTCGCGGGGGGGGGCTACGAGCAGTACTTC.

This chain links TRBV15 with TRBJ1-6; D unresolved. Germline V gene lookup returns CDR1 LNHNV and CDR2 YYDKDF (reference sequence). This CDR3 comprises 14 residues. V was pared by 1 base and J by 8 bases, with 9 bases between. CDR3 coding DNA: TGTGCCACCAGCAGAGGCCAGGCGGATTCACCCCTCCACTTT. Protein: CATSRGQADSPLHF.

Here the CDR3 reads CASSVAPRGGQTEAFF. The CDR3 bases are TGTGCCAGCAGCGTAGCTCCACGGGGAGGTCAGACTGAAGCTTTCTTT. The chain combines TRBV9 with TRBJ1-1; D not certain. This CDR3 contains 16 residues. V was shortened by 0 bases and J by 5 bases, with 17 bases between the two germline ends. The germline V gene has CDR1 SGDLS and CDR2 YYNGEE.

Worth noting for this clone: Other DNA sequences in this sample translate to the same CDR3. The CDR3 loop is CASSLRVQETQYF. CDR3 DNA sequence: TGTGCCAGCAGCCTTCGGGTACAAGAGACCCAGTACTTC. This chain connects TRBV27 to TRBJ2-5; D is ambiguous. CDR3 length: 13 residues. V lost 6 bases and J 2 bases, leaving 10 bases between the germline ends. The germline V gene has CDR1 MNHEY and CDR2 SMNVEV (reference sequence).

V is TRBV7-2 and J is TRBJ2-1, with TRBD2 as a possible D gene (6 bases). Germline V lookup: CDR1 SGHTA, CDR2 FQGNSA. The V and J ends lost 3 bases and 4 bases respectively, with 19 bases between them. The CDR3 spans 17 residues. The CDR3 sequence: CASSLGHSGYLYNEQFF. CDR3 in DNA: TGTGCCAGCAGCTTGGGTCACAGCGGGTACTTATACAATGAGCAGTTCTTC.

This chain links TRBV6-1 with TRBJ2-7; weak D call: TRBD2 (5 bases). Trimming removed 0 bases at V and 4 bases at J, with 10 bases between. The germline gives CDR1 MNHNS, CDR2 SASEGT. CDR3 length: 14 amino acids. The CDR3 nucleotides read TGTGCCAGCAGTGAAGCCCGAGGGCTATACGAGCAGTACTTC. This encodes CASSEARGLYEQYF.

The V and J genes are TRBV7-8 and TRBJ2-3; a weak D match, TRBD1 (8 bases). The CDR3 length is 18 residues. The germline V gene has CDR1 SGHVS and CDR2 FQNEAQ. V lost 5 bases to trimming and J lost 2 bases, with 23 bases between them. The CDR3 coding sequence is TGTGCCAGCAGCCAGGGGGCCCTAGCGGACTTTTACACAGATACGCAGTATTTT. Translation: CASSQGALADFYTDTQYF.

The V and J genes are TRBV14 and TRBJ1-5; D remains unclear. CDR3 length: 13 amino acids. Per germline, CDR1 SGHDN and CDR2 FVKESK. V was trimmed by 1 base and J by 6 bases, leaving 7 bases between them. In DNA form, the CDR3 reads TGTGCCAGCAGCCAAGCTCCCGGTCAGCCCCAGCATTTT. Amino acids: CASSQAPGQPQHF.

The rearrangement joins TRBV27 to TRBJ1-2; maybe TRBD1 (6 bases). V was pared by 6 bases and J by 8 bases, with 16 bases between. This CDR3 comprises 13 residues. CDR1 MNHEY and CDR2 SMNVEV come from the germline V gene (reference sequence). For the CDR3, the DNA is TGTGCCAGCAGACCTCAGGGGCTTAAGGGCTACACCTTC. This codes for CASRPQGLKGYTF.